This T cell receptor beta chain was captured by sequencing in a study of T cells in localized non-small cell lung cancer. Study-level results: Sequencing covered just one tumor region, so heterogeneity cannot be ruled out. A higher density of T cells in blood coincided with extended overall survival. Detection in adjacent lung was observed for a median 57 of the top 100 tumor clones.

On this clone itself: The antigen remains undetermined.

V gave up 1 base and J gave up 2 bases, with 13 bases separating them. The germline V gene has CDR1 LNHDA and CDR2 SQIVND (reference sequence). The CDR3 has 16 residues. Sequencing was performed with immunoSEQ multiplex PCR; in TCRdb, only in-frame clones are kept and a portion is missing. This table has some 15,000 clones, about 90% appearing once. The starting material was peripheral blood mononuclear cells, obtained before any cancer treatment. The J gene is TRBJ2-3, the V gene TRBV19; D possibly corresponds to TRBD2 (5 bases). This TCR derives from a woman aged 35-75 years with stage III lung adenocarcinoma. In DNA, the CDR3 is TGTGCCAGTAGTATAGGAGAGGGCCCACTCACAGATACGCAGTATTTT. Protein: CASSIGEGPLTDTQYF.